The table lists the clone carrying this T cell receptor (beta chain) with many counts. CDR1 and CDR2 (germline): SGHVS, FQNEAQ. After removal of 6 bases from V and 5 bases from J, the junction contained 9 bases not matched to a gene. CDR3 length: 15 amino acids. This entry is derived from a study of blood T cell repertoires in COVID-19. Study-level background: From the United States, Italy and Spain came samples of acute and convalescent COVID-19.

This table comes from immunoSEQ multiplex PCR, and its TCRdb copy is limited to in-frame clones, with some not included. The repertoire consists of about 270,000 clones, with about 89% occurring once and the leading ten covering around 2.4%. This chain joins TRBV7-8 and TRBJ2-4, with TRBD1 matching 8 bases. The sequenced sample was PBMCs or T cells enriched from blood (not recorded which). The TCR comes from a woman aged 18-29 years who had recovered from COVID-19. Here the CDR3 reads CASSVTGDPQNIQYF. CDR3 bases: TGTGCCAGCAGTGTGACAGGGGACCCCCAAAACATTCAGTACTTC. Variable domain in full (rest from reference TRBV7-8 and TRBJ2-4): GAGVSQSPRYKVAKRGQDVALRCDPISGHVSLFWYQQALGQGPEFLTYFQNEAQLDKSGLPSDRFFAERPEGSVSTLKIQRTQQEDSAVYLCASSVTGDPQNIQYFGAGTRLSVL.